Listed below are T cell receptor beta chains from one sample, sequenced in a study of metastatic and nonmetastatic thyroid tumors. TCRdb recomputed clones from the PCR reads via MiXCR. This table holds more than 15,000 clones, roughly 27% found once. Sample: adjacent normal tissue. The receptor source for this set is a female donor with papillary thyroid cancer or a benign thyroid nodule (not recorded which). Some clones in this sample may be carry-over from other donors' samples. Each CDR3 is given with its conserved first and last residue. A D gene is named only where the DNA matches it firmly. A clone size is listed for some rows: how often the clone was seen (once, few, many), or a class if it is expanded.

v_call,j_call,clone_size,d_call,cdr3_aa,cdr3_nt
TRBV2,TRBJ2-7,few,.,CASSGRTEDEQYF,TGTGCCAGCAGTGGAAGGACGGAGGACGAGCAGTACTTC
TRBV2,TRBJ1-2,large,.,CASQGYYGYTF,TGTGCCAGCCAGGGGTACTATGGCTACACCTTC
TRBV12-3/TRBV12-4,TRBJ1-6,few,.,CASSRASNSPLHF,TGTGCCAGCTCCAGGGCGTCTAATTCACCCCTCCACTTT
TRBV19,TRBJ1-1,.,TRBD1,CASSITHQGATAFF,TGTGCCAGTAGTATAACCCATCAGGGGGCGACAGCTTTCTTT
TRBV20-1,TRBJ1-2,medium-sized,.,CSAFRGRWGHGYTF,TGCAGTGCCTTCCGGGGCCGGTGGGGGCATGGCTACACCTTC
TRBV7-9,TRBJ1-1,.,.,CASRSWGGWSAEAFF,TGTGCCAGCAGATCTTGGGGAGGGTGGAGCGCTGAAGCTTTCTTT
TRBV20-1,TRBJ2-1,.,TRBD2,CSARGGGVGGVNEQFF,TGCAGTGCTAGAGGCGGGGGGGTCGGAGGGGTCAATGAGCAGTTCTTC
TRBV10-2,TRBJ2-7,few,.,CASSEGQTYEQYF,TGCGCCAGCAGTGAGGGACAGACCTACGAGCAGTACTTC
TRBV6-1,TRBJ2-5,.,.,CASSGEDSQETQYF,TGTGCCAGCAGCGGGGAAGATTCCCAAGAGACCCAGTACTTC
TRBV7-9,TRBJ1-1,few,.,CASSFREARAFF,TGTGCCAGCAGCTTCAGGGAAGCAAGAGCTTTCTTT
TRBV20-1,TRBJ2-3,medium-sized,TRBD2,CSAMGLAETSTDTQYF,TGCAGTGCTATGGGACTAGCGGAGACTAGCACAGATACGCAGTATTTT
TRBV5-1,TRBJ2-5,once,TRBD1,CASSLGGPGTGPYQETQYF,TGCGCCAGCAGCTTGGGCGGTCCTGGGACAGGGCCTTACCAAGAGACCCAGTACTTC
TRBV5-1,TRBJ1-1,few,TRBD1,CASSLQGRTEAFF,TGCGCCAGCAGCCTACAGGGGCGCACTGAAGCTTTCTTT
TRBV3-1,TRBJ2-2,.,TRBD2,CASSRGGLANTGELFF,TGTGCCAGCAGTCGTGGAGGACTAGCGAACACCGGGGAGCTGTTTTTT
TRBV6-5,TRBJ2-3,.,TRBD2,CASSYGGGDSTDTQYF,TGTGCCAGCAGCTACGGGGGAGGGGATAGCACAGATACGCAGTATTTT
TRBV7-3,TRBJ2-1,.,TRBD1,CASSFGQGVNNKQFF,TGTGCCAGCAGCTTCGGGCAGGGGGTAAACAATAAGCAGTTCTTC
TRBV6-2/TRBV6-3,TRBJ2-3,few,.,CASSYYRAPTDTQYF,TGTGCCAGCAGTTACTACAGGGCACCCACAGATACGCAGTATTTT
TRBV6-1,TRBJ1-1,few,.,CASTRQTQDEAFF,TGTGCCAGCACGCGCCAGACCCAAGATGAAGCTTTCTTT
TRBV12-3/TRBV12-4,TRBJ2-1,.,.,CASRVRGDNAEFF,TGTGCCAGCAGGGTACGGGGGGACAATGCGGAGTTCTTC
TRBV6-5,TRBJ2-5,medium-sized,.,CASSYWEETQYF,TGTGCCAGCAGTTACTGGGAAGAGACCCAGTACTTC
TRBV5-1,TRBJ1-3,.,.,CASSTEVSGNTTYF,TGCGCCAGCAGTACTGAGGTCTCTGGAAACACCACATATTTT
TRBV10-3,TRBJ2-5,.,.,CAISDSSGKETQYF,TGTGCCATCAGTGACTCCTCGGGAAAAGAGACCCAGTACTTC
TRBV6-6,TRBJ1-6,many,.,CASSYVRDNSPLHF,TGTGCCAGCAGTTACGTTAGAGATAATTCACCCCTCCACTTT
TRBV15,TRBJ2-1,.,.,CATSRDHVGSYEQFF,TGTGCCACCAGCAGAGACCATGTCGGGAGCTATGAGCAGTTCTTC
TRBV6-1,TRBJ2-1,few,.,CATEGGHISYNEQFF,TGTGCCACCGAAGGGGGACATATCTCCTACAATGAGCAGTTCTTC
TRBV12-3/TRBV12-4,TRBJ2-1,.,TRBD2,CASGRTSGADNEQFF,TGTGCCAGCGGCAGGACTAGCGGGGCAGACAATGAGCAGTTCTTC